These 28 T cell receptor beta chains share one sample of origin, sequenced in a study of blood T cell repertoires in COVID-19. Profiled with immunoSEQ multiplex PCR; TCRdb holds only in-frame clones, not every one. The sample consists of a few hundred thousand clones, around 78% of them appearing once. The sequenced material came from peripheral blood. Receptors originate from a man aged 55-75 years who had recovered from COVID-19.

The gene calls are TRBV19 and TRBJ1-2; 8 bases are a match to TRBD1. Germline assignment: CDR1 LNHDA and CDR2 SQIVND (reference sequence). V was pared by 6 bases and J by 7 bases, with 10 bases of the junction left unmatched. This CDR3 has 14 residues. The CDR3 DNA is TGTGCCAGTAGAACCGGGCAGGGGGCTCGTGGCTACACCTTC. It encodes CASRTGQGARGYTF.

Points on this clone: Other DNA sequences in this sample translate to the same CDR3. The rearrangement joins TRBV6-4 to TRBJ1-1; D unresolved. The CDR3 loop spans 14 amino acids. Germline lookup yields CDR1 MRHNA and CDR2 SNTAGT. V was cut by 4 bases and J by 4 bases, with 13 bases left in between. The CDR3 DNA follows: TGTGCCAGCAGTGCTACCGGACGGGGCACTGAAGCTTTCTTT. It specifies CASSATGRGTEAFF.

The gene calls are TRBV5-1 and TRBJ2-1, with 12 bases identical to TRBD2. The CDR3 totals 16 residues. CDR1 is SGHRS, CDR2 YFSETQ, per germline. Germline trimming cut 3 bases from V and 7 bases from J; bases unmatched to any gene: 8. This chain's CDR3 is CASSSSTSGGDNEQFF. The CDR3 DNA follows: TGCGCCAGCAGCTCTTCGACTAGCGGGGGAGATAATGAGCAGTTCTTC.

This chain connects TRBV5-5 to TRBJ2-7, with TRBD2 matching over 16 bases. Germline trimming cut 3 bases from V and 3 bases from J; bases unmatched to any gene: 12. Germline lookup yields CDR1 SGHKS and CDR2 YYEKEE (reference sequence). This CDR3 has 19 amino acids. The DNA for the CDR3 is TGTGCCAGCAGCTCCGAAACTCCGGGACTAGCGGGGGGGAACTACGAGCAGTACTTC. Its protein product is CASSSETPGLAGGNYEQYF.

The J gene is TRBJ1-6, the V gene TRBV5-6, with a possible D match to TRBD1 (5 bases). The CDR3 loop spans 18 amino acids. CDR1 is SGHDT and CDR2 is YYEEEE in the germline V gene. The V end was cut by 4 bases, the J end by 6 bases, with 23 bases between. The DNA of the CDR3 is TGTGCCAGCAGCGCGGGGACGGGGGGGAGGAGAGGTAATTCACCCCTCCACTTT. Protein sequence: CASSAGTGGRRGNSPLHF.

The gene calls are TRBV7-6 and TRBJ2-1; 9 bases map to TRBD2. V dropped 2 bases and J dropped 0; count of bases not matched to a gene: 2. Germline CDR1 is SGHVS and CDR2 is FNYEAQ. The CDR3 contains 16 residues. CDR3 loop: CASSLSGGSSYNEQFF. CDR3 bases: TGTGCCAGCAGCTTAAGCGGGGGGAGCTCCTACAATGAGCAGTTCTTC.

The chain employs TRBV6-1 and TRBJ2-5; 9 bases map to TRBD1. Germline assignment: CDR1 MNHNS and CDR2 SASEGT. With V trimmed by 4 bases and J by 4 bases, 13 bases remained unmatched. CDR3 length: 17 residues. The CDR3 is CASSARPGQGRRETQYF. In nucleotides, the CDR3 is TGTGCCAGCAGTGCCCGCCCAGGACAGGGGAGACGAGAGACCCAGTACTTC.

This clone was detected only once. The chain links TRBV18 to TRBJ2-7; weak D call: TRBD2 (5 bases). The CDR3 loop spans 15 amino acids. V lost 2 bases to trimming and J lost 5 bases, with 16 bases between them. Per the germline V gene, CDR1 is KGHSH and CDR2 is LQKENI. In DNA, the CDR3 is TGTGCCAGCTCACCAAACGGGATCCAAGCCCACGAGCAGTACTTC. It yields the protein CASSPNGIQAHEQYF. The full variable domain, completed using reference TRBV18 and TRBJ2-7, is NAGVMQNPRHLVRRRGQEARLRCSPMKGHSHVYWYRQLPEEGLKFMVYLQKENIIDESGMPKERFSAEFPKEGPSILRIQQVVRGDSAAYFCASSPNGIQAHEQYFGPGTRLTVT.

V is TRBV3-1 (or the pseudogene TRBV3-2) and J is TRBJ2-3; D is possibly TRBD2 (7 bases). The V gene lost 4 bases and the J gene lost 4 bases, with 21 bases spanning the gap. Germline V gene sequence: CDR1 LGHDT, CDR2 YNNKEL (reference sequence). The CDR3 has 17 residues. The CDR3 loop is CASSLRLGGGMADTQYF. The CDR3 DNA follows: TGTGCCAGCAGCCTAAGGCTGGGCGGGGGCATGGCAGATACGCAGTATTTT.

The chain recombines TRBV5-1 with TRBJ2-3, with D possibly being TRBD1 (5 bases). V lost 3 bases and J lost 4, with 12 bases in between. Germline V gene data show CDR1 as SGHRS and CDR2 as YFSETQ. The CDR3 spans 14 residues. The chain's CDR3 is CASSYTGPPDTQYF. The CDR3 DNA follows: TGCGCCAGCAGCTACACAGGCCCCCCAGATACGCAGTATTTT.

V usage is TRBV28 and J usage is TRBJ2-4, with 11 bases matching TRBD1. V shed 5 bases, J shed 1 base, and the junction held 10 bases outside the gene matches. This CDR3 contains 18 residues. Germline-derived CDR1 and CDR2 are MDHEN and SYDVKM. For the CDR3, the DNA is TGTGCCAGCAGTCCCCTTGGACAGGGGGCCTTGGCCAAAAACATTCAGTACTTC. Its protein is CASSPLGQGALAKNIQYF. Combining the CDR3 with reference TRBV28 and TRBJ2-4 gives the whole variable domain DVKVTQSSRYLVKRTGEKVFLECVQDMDHENMFWYRQDPGLGLRLIYFSYDVKMKEKGDIPEGYSVSREKKERFSLILESASTNQTSMYLCASSPLGQGALAKNIQYFGAGTRLSVL.

V usage is TRBV5-1 and J usage is TRBJ2-7; TRBD2 aligns across 16 bases. Germline assignment: CDR1 SGHRS and CDR2 YFSETQ. With V trimmed by 4 bases and J by 0 bases, 7 bases remained unmatched. The CDR3 is made up of 18 amino acids. In DNA form, the CDR3 reads TGCGCCAGCAGCGCCGAGGGACTAGCGGGAGGGCCCTCCTACGAGCAGTACTTC. Translation gives CASSAEGLAGGPSYEQYF. The whole variable domain, remainder taken from reference TRBV5-1 and TRBJ2-7, is KAGVTQTPRYLIKTRGQQVTLSCSPISGHRSVSWYQQTPGQGLQFLFEYFSETQRNKGNFPGRFSGRQFSNSRSEMNVSTLELGDSALYLCASSAEGLAGGPSYEQYFGPGTRLTVT.

The chain recombines TRBV18 with TRBJ2-7, with 10 bases lining up with TRBD2. V lost 2 bases to trimming and J lost 7 bases; unmatched junction nucleotides: 8. This CDR3 is built from 15 residues. Per the germline V gene, CDR1 is KGHSH and CDR2 is LQKENI. The CDR3 DNA is TGTGCCAGCTCACCAGAACTAGCGGGGACGGGGGAGCAGTACTTC. Protein sequence: CASSPELAGTGEQYF.

The chain employs TRBV5-6 and TRBJ1-2, with 11 bases that match TRBD1. V was clipped by 7 bases and J by 3 bases; unmatched bases: 5. This CDR3 comprises 14 residues. Germline assignment: CDR1 SGHDT and CDR2 YYEEEE. The CDR3 spells CASGPGQGDYGYTF. Here the CDR3 DNA reads TGTGCCAGCGGACCGGGACAGGGGGACTATGGCTACACCTTC.

The CDR3 protein is CASPERTEAFF. CDR3 nucleotide sequence: TGTGCCAGCCCAGAGCGAACTGAAGCTTTCTTT. This chain joins TRBV2 and TRBJ1-1; D gene ambiguous. Trimming removed 8 bases at V and 5 bases at J, with 9 bases between. This CDR3 region has 11 residues. The V gene's germline CDR1 is SNHLY and CDR2 FYNNEI.

V usage is TRBV28 and J usage is TRBJ1-1; D not certain. V was trimmed by 9 bases and J by 0 bases, leaving 8 bases between them. The length of the CDR3 is 12 residues. Germline V gene lookup returns CDR1 MDHEN and CDR2 SYDVKM. The CDR3 region is CASREMNTEAFF. The CDR3 DNA sequence: TGTGCCAGTCGGGAAATGAACACTGAAGCTTTCTTT.

The DNA of the CDR3 is TGTGCCAGCAGCTTACGGTTCGGGGAGACCCAGTACTTC. It codes for CASSLRFGETQYF. The chain is built from TRBV7-3 and TRBJ2-5; no firm D call. V dropped 2 bases and J dropped 5 bases, with 9 bases sitting between them. This CDR3 is built from 13 residues. CDR1 is SGHTA and CDR2 is FQGTGA in the germline V gene.

This chain joins TRBV24-1 and TRBJ2-5, with 9 bases that match TRBD2. Germline loops: CDR1 KGHDR, CDR2 SFDVKD. With 1 base clipped from V and 3 bases from J, the junction kept 5 bases outside the gene matches. The CDR3 contains 16 residues. CDR3 sequence: CATSDFPASGKETQYF. CDR3 in DNA: TGTGCCACCAGTGATTTCCCGGCTAGCGGGAAAGAGACCCAGTACTTC.

V usage is TRBV7-9 and J usage is TRBJ1-6; TRBD1 is a possible D gene (6 bases). V lost 5 bases and J lost 11, with 10 bases in between. CDR3 length equals 12 residues. Germline loops: CDR1 SEHNR, CDR2 FQNEAQ (reference sequence). CDR3 coding DNA: TGTGCCAGCAGCCCCGCAGGGGCACCCCTCCACTTT. It yields the protein CASSPAGAPLHF.

The rearrangement uses TRBV19 and TRBJ1-1; D uncertain. Germline V gene data show CDR1 as LNHDA and CDR2 as SQIVND (reference sequence). CDR3 length: 11 residues. Trimming took off 6 bases at V and 4 bases at J, with 6 bases between the two ends. CDR3 coding DNA: TGTGCCAGTAGGCGGGTCACTGAAGCTTTCTTT. It encodes CASRRVTEAFF.

This rearrangement joins TRBV6-6 to TRBJ1-4, with D possibly matching TRBD1 (6 bases). The V gene's germline CDR1 is MNHNY and CDR2 SVGAGI (reference sequence). This CDR3 is built from 14 residues. V was trimmed by 8 bases and J by 1 base, leaving 11 bases between them. CDR3 sequence (DNA): TGTGCCAGCCGAAGAGGGGGAACTAATGAAAAACTGTTTTTT. Protein product: CASRRGGTNEKLFF.

The chain has TRBV18 and TRBJ1-2, with D tentatively TRBD1 (6 bases). From germline, CDR1 is KGHSH and CDR2 LQKENI. Trimming cost V 6 bases and J 4 bases, with 9 bases left between them. There are 12 residues in the CDR3. The CDR3 reads CASSEDSYGYTF. CDR3 DNA sequence: TGTGCCAGCTCCGAGGACAGCTATGGCTACACCTTC. Full variable domain (rest looked up from reference TRBV18 and TRBJ1-2): NAGVMQNPRHLVRRRGQEARLRCSPMKGHSHVYWYRQLPEEGLKFMVYLQKENIIDESGMPKERFSAEFPKEGPSILRIQQVVRGDSAAYFCASSEDSYGYTFGSGTRLTVV.

The chain carries TRBV5-1 and TRBJ1-6; no firm D call. V lost 7 bases to trimming and J lost 10 bases, with 15 bases between them. The CDR3 spans 13 residues. CDR1 SGHRS and CDR2 YFSETQ come from the germline V gene. This CDR3 reads CASRNDGGSPLHF. The CDR3 DNA is TGCGCCAGCCGAAATGACGGAGGATCACCCCTCCACTTT.

This chain connects TRBV3-1 (or the pseudogene TRBV3-2) to TRBJ1-2; D remains ambiguous. V was trimmed by 4 bases and J by 7 bases, leaving 19 bases between them. Germline loops: CDR1 LGHDT, CDR2 YNNKEL (reference sequence). This CDR3 is 15 amino acids long. The CDR3 spells CASSLTGSTSGGYTF. The CDR3 coding sequence is TGTGCCAGCAGCCTAACCGGGAGCACAAGTGGTGGCTACACCTTC.

This sequence joins TRBV10-3 and TRBJ2-1; 9 nucleotides line up with TRBD2. Germline trimming cut 3 bases from V and 2 bases from J; bases unmatched to any gene: 2. This CDR3 is 15 amino acids long. Germline CDR1 and CDR2: ENHRY and SYGVKD. CDR3 residues: CAISDSGGPYNEQFF. The CDR3 DNA reads as TGTGCCATCAGTGATAGCGGGGGACCCTACAATGAGCAGTTCTTC.

The V call is TRBV25-1, the J call TRBJ2-1, with 7 nucleotides matching TRBD1. The CDR3 has 15 residues. With V trimmed by 6 bases and J by 12 bases, 17 bases remained unmatched. Germline CDR1 MGHDK, CDR2 SYGVNS. The CDR3 sequence is CASRKTGQTIQGQFF. DNA of the CDR3: TGTGCCAGCAGAAAGACGGGACAGACGATACAGGGGCAGTTCTTC.

The V call is TRBV24-1, the J call TRBJ2-3; TRBD1 matches at 10 bases. The CDR3 is 16 amino acids. Trimming removed 5 bases from V and 6 bases from J; junction bases left unmatched: 10. Germline CDR1 reads KGHDR; CDR2 reads SFDVKD. The CDR3 DNA is TGTGCCACCAGTGGTTCCGGGACAGGGGTTTCGGATACGCAGTATTTT. Protein product: CATSGSGTGVSDTQYF.

This clone was detected only a few times. Written as DNA, the CDR3 is TGTGCCACCAGCCAGGACAGGGGACCCAATCAGCCCCAGCATTTT. As protein: CATSQDRGPNQPQHF. This chain joins TRBV15 and TRBJ1-5; TRBD1 matches at 9 bases. The CDR3 is made up of 15 amino acids. The germline V gene encodes CDR1 LNHNV and CDR2 YYDKDF (reference sequence). The junction had 5 bases not matched to a gene; V was cut back by 5 bases and J by 3 bases.